This TCR beta chain derives from a study of tumor and adjacent non-tumor tissue in lung cancer (dated by TCRdb to the late 2010s). With respect to the entire study: Of the cohort, more than ten patients had adenocarcinoma, 2 had squamous cell carcinoma and 1 had small cell lung cancer. TCRbeta CDR3 sequencing was performed on thirty paired specimens, with one tumor sample and one normal lung sample collected per patient. Ages among the roughly 15 patients ranged from about 31 to 85 years, there were 10 men and 5 women, and disease was at TNM stage I to III. In total, sequencing yielded fewer than 150 million productive TCRbeta reads, which works out to an average of roughly 4.2 million reads per sample. The study compared bulk TCRbeta repertoires from lung tumor tissue and matched distant non-tumor lung tissue of about 16 lung cancer patients. Study-wide conclusions, independent of this receptor: The methods do not name the sequencing platform or mention unique molecular identifiers. Tumor tissue showed significantly higher TCR diversity (inverse Simpson) than normal lung tissue, at 431.37 vs 166.20 (P = 0.0075, Mann-Whitney U test). Peripheral blood was not sequenced, so blood TCRbeta repertoires were not examined in the lung cancer patients of the study. TCR diversity was significantly higher in younger patients, and greater tumor TCR diversity was associated with shorter overall survival and shorter disease-free survival. Only roughly 15 patients were in the cohort, and the authors stated that larger samples and more detailed clinical data are needed. The top 100 clones made up a significantly larger cumulative share of the repertoire in normal lung than in tumor tissue.

With respect to this clonotype: Its antigen is unknown. Its ends do not fully match the called genes, so a read error is possible.

CDR1 and CDR2 (DFQATT, SNEGSKA) derive from the germline V gene (reference sequence). Including cysteine and phenylalanine, the CDR3 has 15 amino acids. Only the CDR3 part of the read is kept: 45 bases, read in frame from the first base. The library was made by multiplex PCR. The run used an Illumina HiSeq 2500. Following protocols modified from ARM-PCR, the researchers constructed TCRbeta libraries through three rounds of nested PCR with primers (Table S4). Before sequencing, PCR products of 200-500 bp were cut from the gel and purified using the QIAquick gel extraction kit. Per the authors' processing: Reads were cleaned using Trimmomatic, were merged into complete CDR3 sequences using FLASH, and were assigned to V(D)J germline segments using MiTCR. Clonal diversity was calculated as the inverse Simpson's index using VDJtools. In-frame sequences lacking a premature stop codon were counted as productive reads. The raw public reads went through TCRdb reprocessing: fastp at Q25, MiXCR clone calling, in-frame beta chains kept. Every CDR3 protein is listed once, alongside the most common genes and DNA of its rows. These V and J calls originate from TCRdb's pipeline instead of the authors' own analysis. This sample comprises about 200,000 distinct CDR3 sequences, 70% to 75% of them detected only once. 20% to 25% of the sample belongs to the ten largest clones.

RNA was isolated from bulk unsorted tissue, and RNA quality was assessed with a NanoDrop ND-1000 and an Agilent 2100. All donors had newly diagnosed lung cancer, had not received prior chemotherapy, and were admitted for thoracic surgery in China between August and November 2014. The study excluded patients who had received radiotherapy or chemotherapy before or who had another cancer at the same time. Pieces of surgical tissue measuring roughly 1-2.1 cm3 were kept in RNAlater solution and held at -80 degrees C until needed. This receptor chain uses TRBV20-1 and TRBJ1-3; the D gene identity is not certain. This TCR came from a man between 60 and 75 years old with non-small cell lung cancer. The sample was lung tumor tissue. The CDR3 sequence is CNARYGGSGGNTIYF. The DNA reads as follows: TGCAATGCTAGATATGGAGGTAGTGGTGGAAACACCATATATTTT.